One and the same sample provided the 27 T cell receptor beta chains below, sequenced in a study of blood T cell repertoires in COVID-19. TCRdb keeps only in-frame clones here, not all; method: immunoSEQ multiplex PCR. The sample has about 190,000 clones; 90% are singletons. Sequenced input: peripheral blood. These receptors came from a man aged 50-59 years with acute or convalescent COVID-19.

The CDR3 coding sequence is TGTGCCAGCAGGCGCCTGGCCCGACCGGGGACTAGCGGGTACAATGAGCAGTTCTTC. Translating it yields CASRRLARPGTSGYNEQFF. The rearrangement uses TRBV7-6 and TRBJ2-1; 12 nucleotides align to TRBD2. The germline V gene has CDR1 SGHVS and CDR2 FNYEAQ. V lost 6 bases to trimming and J lost 4 bases; unmatched junction nucleotides: 16. The CDR3 is 19 residues long.

CDR3 amino acids: CASREAASGNTIYF. DNA for the CDR3: TGTGCCAGCAGGGAGGCAGCCTCTGGAAACACCATATATTTT. V usage is TRBV2 and J usage is TRBJ1-3; D remains unclear. Germline CDR1 is SNHLY and CDR2 is FYNNEI. The CDR3 loop spans 14 amino acids. Trimming removed 6 bases from V and 0 bases from J, with 9 bases in between.

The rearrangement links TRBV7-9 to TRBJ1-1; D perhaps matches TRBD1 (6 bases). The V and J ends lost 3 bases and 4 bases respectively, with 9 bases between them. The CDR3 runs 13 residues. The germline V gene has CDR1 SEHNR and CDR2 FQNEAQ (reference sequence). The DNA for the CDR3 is TGTGCCAGCAGCTTTGAAGGGGGCACTGAAGCTTTCTTT. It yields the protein CASSFEGGTEAFF.

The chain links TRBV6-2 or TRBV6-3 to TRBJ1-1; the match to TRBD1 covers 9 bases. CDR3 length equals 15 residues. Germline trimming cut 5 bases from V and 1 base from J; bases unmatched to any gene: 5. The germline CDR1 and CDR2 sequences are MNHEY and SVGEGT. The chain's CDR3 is CASSRDRAGNTEAFF. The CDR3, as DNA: TGTGCCAGCAGTCGGGACAGGGCGGGGAACACTGAAGCTTTCTTT.

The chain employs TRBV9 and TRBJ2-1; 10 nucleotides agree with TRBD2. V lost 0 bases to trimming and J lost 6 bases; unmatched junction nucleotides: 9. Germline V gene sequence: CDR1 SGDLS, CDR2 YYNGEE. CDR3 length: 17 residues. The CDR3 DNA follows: TGTGCCAGCAGCGTAGGAATCGGGACTAGCGTTACCAATGAGCAGTTCTTC. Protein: CASSVGIGTSVTNEQFF.

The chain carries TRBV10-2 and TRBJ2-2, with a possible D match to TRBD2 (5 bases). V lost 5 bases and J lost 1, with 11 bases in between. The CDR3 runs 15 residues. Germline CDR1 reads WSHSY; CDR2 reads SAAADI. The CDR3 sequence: CASSLGAVNTGELFF. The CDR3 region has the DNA TGCGCCAGCAGTTTAGGAGCGGTGAACACCGGGGAGCTGTTTTTT.

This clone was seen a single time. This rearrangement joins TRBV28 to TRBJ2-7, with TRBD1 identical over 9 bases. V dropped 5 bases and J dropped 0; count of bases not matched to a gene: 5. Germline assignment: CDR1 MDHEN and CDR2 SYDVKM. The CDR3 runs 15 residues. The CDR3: CASSPWTGDSYEQYF. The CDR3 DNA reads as TGTGCCAGCAGTCCCTGGACAGGGGACTCCTACGAGCAGTACTTC.

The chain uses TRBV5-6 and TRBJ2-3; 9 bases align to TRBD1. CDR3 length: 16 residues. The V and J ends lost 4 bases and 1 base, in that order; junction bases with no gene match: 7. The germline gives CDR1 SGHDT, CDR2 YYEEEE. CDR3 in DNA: TGTGCCAGCAGCAACACAGGGGGCTACCGCACAGATACGCAGTATTTT. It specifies CASSNTGGYRTDTQYF.

The CDR3 bases are TGTGCCAGCAGCTATTTACAGGGGTCCGAGGGCTACACCTTC. Translated, it gives CASSYLQGSEGYTF. The V and J genes are TRBV7-2 and TRBJ1-2; 7 bases line up with TRBD1. The CDR3 runs 14 residues. V lost 4 bases and J lost 8; bases outside the gene matches: 10. Germline CDR1 SGHTA, CDR2 FQGNSA.

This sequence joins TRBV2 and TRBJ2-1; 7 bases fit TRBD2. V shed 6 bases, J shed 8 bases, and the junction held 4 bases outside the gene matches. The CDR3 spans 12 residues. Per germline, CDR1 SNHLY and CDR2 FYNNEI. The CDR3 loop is CASRLAGDEQFF. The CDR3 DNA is TGTGCCAGCAGGTTAGCGGGTGATGAGCAGTTCTTC.

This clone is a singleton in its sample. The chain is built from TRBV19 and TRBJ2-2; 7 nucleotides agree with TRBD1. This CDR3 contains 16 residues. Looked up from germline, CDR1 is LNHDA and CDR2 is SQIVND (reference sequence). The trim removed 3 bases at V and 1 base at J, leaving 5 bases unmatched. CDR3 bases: TGTGCCAGTAGTATGGTGGACAGGCGGAACACCGGGGAGCTGTTTTTT. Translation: CASSMVDRRNTGELFF. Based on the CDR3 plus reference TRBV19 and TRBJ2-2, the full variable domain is DGGITQSPKYLFRKEGQNVTLSCEQNLNHDAMYWYRQDPGQGLRLIYYSQIVNDFQKGDIAEGYSVSREKKESFPLTVTSAQKNPTAFYLCASSMVDRRNTGELFFGEGSRLTVL.

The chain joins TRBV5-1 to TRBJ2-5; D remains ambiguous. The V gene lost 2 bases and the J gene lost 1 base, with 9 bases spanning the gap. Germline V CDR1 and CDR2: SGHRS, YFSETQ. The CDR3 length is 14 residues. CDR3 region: CASSFAQAQETQYF. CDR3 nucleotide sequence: TGCGCCAGCAGCTTCGCGCAAGCCCAAGAGACCCAGTACTTC.

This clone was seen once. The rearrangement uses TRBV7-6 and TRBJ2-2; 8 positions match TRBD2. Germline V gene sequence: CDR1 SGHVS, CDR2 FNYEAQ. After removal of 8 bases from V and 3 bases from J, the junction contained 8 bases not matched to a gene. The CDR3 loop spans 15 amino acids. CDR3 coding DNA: TGTGCCAGCCGCGAGGTGCGGGGGGACACCGGGGAGCTGTTTTTT. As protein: CASREVRGDTGELFF.

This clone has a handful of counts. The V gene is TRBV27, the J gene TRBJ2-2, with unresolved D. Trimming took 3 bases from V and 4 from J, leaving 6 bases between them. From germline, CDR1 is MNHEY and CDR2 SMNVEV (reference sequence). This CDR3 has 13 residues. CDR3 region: CASSFRFTGELFF. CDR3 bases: TGTGCCAGCAGTTTCAGATTCACCGGGGAGCTGTTTTTT.

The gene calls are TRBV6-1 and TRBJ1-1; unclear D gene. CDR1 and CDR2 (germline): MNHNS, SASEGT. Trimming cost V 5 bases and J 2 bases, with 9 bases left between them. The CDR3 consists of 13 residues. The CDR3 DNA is TGTGCCAGCAGTACGGGGTACAACACTGAAGCTTTCTTT. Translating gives CASSTGYNTEAFF.

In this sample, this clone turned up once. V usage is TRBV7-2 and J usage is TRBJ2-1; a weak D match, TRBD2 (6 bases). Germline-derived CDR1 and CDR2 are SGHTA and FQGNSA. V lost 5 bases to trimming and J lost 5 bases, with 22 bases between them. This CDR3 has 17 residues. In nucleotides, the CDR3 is TGTGCCAGCAGCCTTCCCAGACTAGGCGCATATAACAATGAGCAGTTCTTC. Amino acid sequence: CASSLPRLGAYNNEQFF. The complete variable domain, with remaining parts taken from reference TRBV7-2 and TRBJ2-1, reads GAGVSQSPSNKVTEKGKDVELRCDPISGHTALYWYRQSLGQGLEFLIYFQGNSAPDKSGLPSDRFSAERTGGSVSTLTIQRTQQEDSAVYLCASSLPRLGAYNNEQFFGPGTRLTVL.

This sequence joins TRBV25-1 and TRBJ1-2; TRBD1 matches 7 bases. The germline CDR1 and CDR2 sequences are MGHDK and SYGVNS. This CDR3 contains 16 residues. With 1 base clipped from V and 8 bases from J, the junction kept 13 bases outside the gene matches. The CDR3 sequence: CASSELTDRLGGGYTF. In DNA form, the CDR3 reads TGTGCCAGCAGTGAATTGACGGACAGGCTGGGGGGAGGCTACACCTTC.

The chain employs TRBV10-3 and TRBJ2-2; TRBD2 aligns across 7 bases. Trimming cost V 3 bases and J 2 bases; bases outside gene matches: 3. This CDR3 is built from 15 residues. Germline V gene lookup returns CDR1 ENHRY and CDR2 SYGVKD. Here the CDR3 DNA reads TGTGCCATCAGTGACAGGACTAGAAACACCGGGGAGCTGTTTTTT. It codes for CAISDRTRNTGELFF.

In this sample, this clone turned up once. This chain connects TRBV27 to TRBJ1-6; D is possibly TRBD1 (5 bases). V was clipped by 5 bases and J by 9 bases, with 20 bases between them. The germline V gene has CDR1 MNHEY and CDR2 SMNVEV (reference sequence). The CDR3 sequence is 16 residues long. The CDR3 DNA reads TGTGCCAGCAGTCCCTTCATTGGCAGGGAGGTTTCACCCCTCCACTTT. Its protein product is CASSPFIGREVSPLHF.

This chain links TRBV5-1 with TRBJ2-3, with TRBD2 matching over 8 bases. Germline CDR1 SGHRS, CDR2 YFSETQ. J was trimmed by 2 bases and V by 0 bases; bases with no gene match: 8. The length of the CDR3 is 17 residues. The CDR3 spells CASSLERFGGATDTQYF. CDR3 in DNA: TGCGCCAGCAGCTTGGAACGTTTCGGGGGGGCCACAGATACGCAGTATTTT.

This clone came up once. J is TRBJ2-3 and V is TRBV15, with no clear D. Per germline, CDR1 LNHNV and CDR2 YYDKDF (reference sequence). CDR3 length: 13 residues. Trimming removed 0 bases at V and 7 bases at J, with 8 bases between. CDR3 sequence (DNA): TGTGCCACCAGCAGAGATAACGGTCATACGCAGTATTTT. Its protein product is CATSRDNGHTQYF.

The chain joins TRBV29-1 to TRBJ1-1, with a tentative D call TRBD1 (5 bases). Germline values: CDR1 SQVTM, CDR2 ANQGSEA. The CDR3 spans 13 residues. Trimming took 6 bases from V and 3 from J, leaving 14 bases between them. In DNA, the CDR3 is TGCAGCGTCAAAGGGCGGGGGGACACTGAAGCTTTCTTT. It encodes CSVKGRGDTEAFF. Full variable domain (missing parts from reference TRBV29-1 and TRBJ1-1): SAVISQKPSRDICQRGTSLTIQCQVDSQVTMMFWYRQQPGQSLTLIATANQGSEATYESGFVIDKFPISRPNLTFSTLTVSNMSPEDSSIYLCSVKGRGDTEAFFGQGTRLTVV.

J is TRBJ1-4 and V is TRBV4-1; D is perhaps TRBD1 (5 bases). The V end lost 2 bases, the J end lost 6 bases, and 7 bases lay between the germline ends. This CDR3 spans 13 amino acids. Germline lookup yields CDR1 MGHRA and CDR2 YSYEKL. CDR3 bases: TGCGCCAGCAGCCAACTACAGGATGAAAAACTGTTTTTT. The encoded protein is CASSQLQDEKLFF.

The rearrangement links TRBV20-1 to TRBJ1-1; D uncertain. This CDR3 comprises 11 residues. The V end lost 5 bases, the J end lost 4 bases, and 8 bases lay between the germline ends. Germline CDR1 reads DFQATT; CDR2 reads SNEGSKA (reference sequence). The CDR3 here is CSAVRGTEAFF. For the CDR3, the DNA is TGCAGTGCTGTTCGAGGCACTGAAGCTTTCTTT.

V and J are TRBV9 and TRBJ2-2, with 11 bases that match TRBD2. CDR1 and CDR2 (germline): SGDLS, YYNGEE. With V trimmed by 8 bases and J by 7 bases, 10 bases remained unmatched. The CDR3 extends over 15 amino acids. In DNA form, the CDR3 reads TGTGCCAGGTCTCGTGGACTAGCGGGTAACGGGGAGCTGTTTTTT. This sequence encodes CARSRGLAGNGELFF.

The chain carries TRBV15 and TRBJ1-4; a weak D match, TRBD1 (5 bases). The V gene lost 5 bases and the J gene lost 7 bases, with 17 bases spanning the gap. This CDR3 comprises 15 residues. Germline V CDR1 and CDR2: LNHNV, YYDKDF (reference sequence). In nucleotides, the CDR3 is TGTGCCACCAGCTACAACTGGAGGGGCACTGAAAAACTGTTTTTT. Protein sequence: CATSYNWRGTEKLFF.

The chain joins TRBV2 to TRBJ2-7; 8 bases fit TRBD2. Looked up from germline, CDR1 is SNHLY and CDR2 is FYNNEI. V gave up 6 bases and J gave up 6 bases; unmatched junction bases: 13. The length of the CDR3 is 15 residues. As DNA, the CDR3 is TGTGCCAGCAGGAGGGGGTTAGGGACTAGAGGCGAGCAGTACTTC. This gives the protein CASRRGLGTRGEQYF.